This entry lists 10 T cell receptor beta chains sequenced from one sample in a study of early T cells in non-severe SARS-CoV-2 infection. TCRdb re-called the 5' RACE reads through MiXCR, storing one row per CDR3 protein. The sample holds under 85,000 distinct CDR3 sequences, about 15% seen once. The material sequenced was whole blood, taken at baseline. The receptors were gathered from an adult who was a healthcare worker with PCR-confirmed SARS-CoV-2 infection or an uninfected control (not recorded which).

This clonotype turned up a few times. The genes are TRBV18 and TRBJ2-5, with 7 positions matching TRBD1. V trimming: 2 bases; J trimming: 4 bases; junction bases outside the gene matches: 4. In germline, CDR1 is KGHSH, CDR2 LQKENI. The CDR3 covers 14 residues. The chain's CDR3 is CASSPTGAGETQYF. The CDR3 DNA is TGTGCCAGCTCACCAACAGGGGCGGGAGAGACCCAGTACTTC.

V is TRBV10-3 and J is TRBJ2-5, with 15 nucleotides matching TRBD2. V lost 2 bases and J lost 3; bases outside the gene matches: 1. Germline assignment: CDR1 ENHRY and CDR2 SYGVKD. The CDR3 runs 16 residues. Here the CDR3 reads CAISEGLAGGKETQYF. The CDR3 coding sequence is TGTGCCATCAGTGAGGGACTAGCGGGAGGGAAAGAGACCCAGTACTTC.

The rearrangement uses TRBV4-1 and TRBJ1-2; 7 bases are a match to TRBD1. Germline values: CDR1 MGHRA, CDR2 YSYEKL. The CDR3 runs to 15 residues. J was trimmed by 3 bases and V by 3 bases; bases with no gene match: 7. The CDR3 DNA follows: TGCGCCAGCAGCCACCAGGACAGGCCAGACTATGGCTACACCTTC. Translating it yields CASSHQDRPDYGYTF.

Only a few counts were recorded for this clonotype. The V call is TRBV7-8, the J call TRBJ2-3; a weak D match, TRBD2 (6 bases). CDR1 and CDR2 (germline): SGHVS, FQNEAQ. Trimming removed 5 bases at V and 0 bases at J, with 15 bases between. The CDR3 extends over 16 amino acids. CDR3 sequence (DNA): TGTGCCAGCAGCCCCTCCGTAGCGGAGAGCACAGATACGCAGTATTTT. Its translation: CASSPSVAESTDTQYF.

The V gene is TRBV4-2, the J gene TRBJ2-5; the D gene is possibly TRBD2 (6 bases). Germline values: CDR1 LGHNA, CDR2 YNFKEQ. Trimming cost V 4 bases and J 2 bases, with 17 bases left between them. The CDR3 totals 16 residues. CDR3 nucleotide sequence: TGTGCCAGCAGCCCGGGGGTAGGGGAGAGACAAGAGACCCAGTACTTC. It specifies CASSPGVGERQETQYF.

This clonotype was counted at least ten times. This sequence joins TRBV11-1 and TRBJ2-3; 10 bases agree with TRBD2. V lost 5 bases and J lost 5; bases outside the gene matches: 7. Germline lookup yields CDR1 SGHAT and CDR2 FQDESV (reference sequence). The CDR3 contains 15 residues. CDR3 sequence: CASSPGLAGVDTQYF. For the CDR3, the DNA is TGTGCCAGCAGCCCTGGTCTAGCGGGAGTAGATACGCAGTATTTT.

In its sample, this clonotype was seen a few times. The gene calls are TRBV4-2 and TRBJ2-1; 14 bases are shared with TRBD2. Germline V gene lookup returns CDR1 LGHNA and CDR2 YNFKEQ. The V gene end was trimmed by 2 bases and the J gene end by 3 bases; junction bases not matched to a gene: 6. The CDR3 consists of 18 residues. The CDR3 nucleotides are TGTGCCAGCAGCCAACAAGGACTAGCGGGAGGATTCTACAATGAGCAGTTCTTC. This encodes CASSQQGLAGGFYNEQFF.

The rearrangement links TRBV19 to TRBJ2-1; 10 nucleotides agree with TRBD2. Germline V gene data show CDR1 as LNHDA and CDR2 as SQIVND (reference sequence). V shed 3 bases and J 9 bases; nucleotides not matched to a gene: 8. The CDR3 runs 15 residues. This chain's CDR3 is CASSMELAGWGEQFF. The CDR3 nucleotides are TGTGCCAGTAGTATGGAACTAGCGGGATGGGGTGAGCAGTTCTTC.

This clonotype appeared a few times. The CDR3 is CASSSAQGAPSDTQYF. DNA of the CDR3: TGTGCCAGCAGTTCCGCACAGGGGGCGCCCTCAGATACGCAGTATTTT. V usage is TRBV28 and J usage is TRBJ2-3; TRBD1 matches 9 bases. The CDR3 is 16 residues long. Trimming cost V 4 bases and J 4 bases; bases outside gene matches: 9. Germline lookup yields CDR1 MDHEN and CDR2 SYDVKM. The whole variable domain, remainder taken from reference TRBV28 and TRBJ2-3, is DVKVTQSSRYLVKRTGEKVFLECVQDMDHENMFWYRQDPGLGLRLIYFSYDVKMKEKGDIPEGYSVSREKKERFSLILESASTNQTSMYLCASSSAQGAPSDTQYFGPGTRLTVL.

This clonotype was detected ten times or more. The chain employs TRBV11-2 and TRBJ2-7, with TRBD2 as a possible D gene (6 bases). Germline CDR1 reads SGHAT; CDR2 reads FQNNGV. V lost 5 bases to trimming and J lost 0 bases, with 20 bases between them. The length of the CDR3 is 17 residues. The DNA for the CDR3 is TGTGCCAGCAGCCCGATCGATCGGGGGAGAAACTCCTACGAGCAGTACTTC. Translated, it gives CASSPIDRGRNSYEQYF.